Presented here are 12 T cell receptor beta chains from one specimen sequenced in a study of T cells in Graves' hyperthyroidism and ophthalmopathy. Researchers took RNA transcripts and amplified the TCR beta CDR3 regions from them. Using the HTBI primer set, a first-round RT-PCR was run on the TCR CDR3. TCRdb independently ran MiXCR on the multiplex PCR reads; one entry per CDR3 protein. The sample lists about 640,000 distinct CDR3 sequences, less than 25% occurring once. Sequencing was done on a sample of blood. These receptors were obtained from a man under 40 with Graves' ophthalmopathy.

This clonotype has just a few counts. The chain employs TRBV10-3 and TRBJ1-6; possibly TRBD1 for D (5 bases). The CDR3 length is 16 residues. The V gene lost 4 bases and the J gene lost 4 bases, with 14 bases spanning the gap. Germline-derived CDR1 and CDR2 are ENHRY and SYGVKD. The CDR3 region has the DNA TGTGCCATCAGTGGGTCTCGGGGCGATTATAATTCACCCCTCCACTTT. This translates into CAISGSRGDYNSPLHF.

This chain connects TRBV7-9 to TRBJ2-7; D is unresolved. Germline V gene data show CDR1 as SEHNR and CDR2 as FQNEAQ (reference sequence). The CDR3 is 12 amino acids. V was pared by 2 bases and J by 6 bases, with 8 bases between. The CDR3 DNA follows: TGTGCCAGCAGCTTAAAGTACGGCGAGCAGTACTTC. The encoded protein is CASSLKYGEQYF.

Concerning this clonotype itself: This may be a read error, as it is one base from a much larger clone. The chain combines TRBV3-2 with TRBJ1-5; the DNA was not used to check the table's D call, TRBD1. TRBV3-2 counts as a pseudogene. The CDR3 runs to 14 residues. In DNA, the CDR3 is TGTGCCAGCAGCCAAGACGCGGACAGGCAGCCCCAGCATTTT. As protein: CASSQDADRQPQHF.

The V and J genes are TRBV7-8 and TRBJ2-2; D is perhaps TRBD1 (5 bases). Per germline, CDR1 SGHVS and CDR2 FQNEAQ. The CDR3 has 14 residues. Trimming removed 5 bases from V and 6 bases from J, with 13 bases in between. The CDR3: CASSLTRVAGELFF. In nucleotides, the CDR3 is TGTGCCAGCAGCCTGACCAGGGTTGCCGGGGAGCTGTTTTTT.

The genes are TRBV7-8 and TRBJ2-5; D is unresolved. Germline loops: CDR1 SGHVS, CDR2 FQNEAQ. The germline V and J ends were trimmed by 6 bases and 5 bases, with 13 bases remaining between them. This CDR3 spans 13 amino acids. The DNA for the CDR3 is TGTGCCAGCAGACCCACCGTGCGGGAGACCCAGTACTTC. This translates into CASRPTVRETQYF.

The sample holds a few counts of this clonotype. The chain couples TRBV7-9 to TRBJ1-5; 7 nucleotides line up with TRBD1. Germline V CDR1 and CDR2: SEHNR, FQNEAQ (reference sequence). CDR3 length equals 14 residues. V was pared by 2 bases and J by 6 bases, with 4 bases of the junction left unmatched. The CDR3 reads CASSLSGGSQPQHF. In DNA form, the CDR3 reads TGTGCCAGCAGCTTATCAGGGGGAAGTCAGCCCCAGCATTTT. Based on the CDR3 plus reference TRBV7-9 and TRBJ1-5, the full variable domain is DTGVSQNPRHKITKRGQNVTFRCDPISEHNRLYWYRQTLGQGPEFLTYFQNEAQLEKSRLLSDRFSAERPKGSFSTLEIQRTEQGDSAMYLCASSLSGGSQPQHFGDGTRLSIL.

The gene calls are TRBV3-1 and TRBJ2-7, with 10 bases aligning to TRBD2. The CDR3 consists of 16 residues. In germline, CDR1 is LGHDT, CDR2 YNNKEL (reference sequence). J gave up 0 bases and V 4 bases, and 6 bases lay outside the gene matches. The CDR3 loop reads CASSLGLAETSYEQYF. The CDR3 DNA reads TGTGCCAGCAGCCTCGGACTAGCGGAAACCTCCTACGAGCAGTACTTC.

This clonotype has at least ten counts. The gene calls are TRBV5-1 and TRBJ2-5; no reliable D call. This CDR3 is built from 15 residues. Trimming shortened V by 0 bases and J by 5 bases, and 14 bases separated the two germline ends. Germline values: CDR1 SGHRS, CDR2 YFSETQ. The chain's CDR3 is CASSLDGGSGETQYF. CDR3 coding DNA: TGCGCCAGCAGCTTGGACGGTGGCAGTGGGGAGACCCAGTACTTC.

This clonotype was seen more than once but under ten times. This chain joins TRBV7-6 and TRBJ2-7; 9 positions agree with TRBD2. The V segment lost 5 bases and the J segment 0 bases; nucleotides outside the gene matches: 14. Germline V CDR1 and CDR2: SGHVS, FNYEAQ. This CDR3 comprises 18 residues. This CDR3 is CASSPLAGIKGSSYEQYF. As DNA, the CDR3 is TGTGCCAGCAGCCCCCTAGCGGGAATAAAGGGGTCCTCCTACGAGCAGTACTTC.

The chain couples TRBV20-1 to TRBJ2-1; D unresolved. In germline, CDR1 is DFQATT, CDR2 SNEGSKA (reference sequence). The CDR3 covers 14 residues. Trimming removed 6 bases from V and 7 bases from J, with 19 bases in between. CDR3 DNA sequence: TGCAGTGCCGTCAGGACGGTTTCTTTGAATGAGCAGTTCTTC. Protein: CSAVRTVSLNEQFF.

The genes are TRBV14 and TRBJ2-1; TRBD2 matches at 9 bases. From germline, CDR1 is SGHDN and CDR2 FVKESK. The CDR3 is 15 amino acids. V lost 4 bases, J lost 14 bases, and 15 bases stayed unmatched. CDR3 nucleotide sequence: TGTGCCAGCAGCCCGACTGGCGGGGGGGAAATACTGAAGTTCTTC. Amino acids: CASSPTGGGEILKFF.

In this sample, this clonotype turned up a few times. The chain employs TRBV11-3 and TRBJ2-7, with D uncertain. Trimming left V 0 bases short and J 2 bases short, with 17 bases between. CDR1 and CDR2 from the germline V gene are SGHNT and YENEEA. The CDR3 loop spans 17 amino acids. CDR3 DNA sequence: TGTGCCAGCAGCTTAGATAGGAGAGGCCCTCGGGCCTACGAGCAGTACTTC. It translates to CASSLDRRGPRAYEQYF.